This T cell receptor (beta chain) was retrieved from a study of cytomegalovirus exposure and HLA in healthy donors. Across the whole study: Prior work identified 120 million or so unique TCR beta sequences in 150 million to 200 million T cells.

Germline CDR1 reads SGHRS; CDR2 reads YFSETQ. The CDR3 is 15 amino acids. V shed 3 bases and J 5 bases; nucleotides not matched to a gene: 10. The PCR used 60 Vbeta and 13 Jbeta primers. Produced via immunoSEQ multiplex PCR; TCRdb's table is partial and in-frame only. The sample includes roughly 100,000 clones, roughly three quarters of them seen just once. The TCR originated in a male donor in good health and CMV-seropositive. Sequencing used PBMCs. The rearrangement links TRBV5-1 to TRBJ2-5, with 7 bases lining up with TRBD1. CDR3 nucleotides: TGCGCCAGCAGCTGGAAAACAGGGGTGGGGGAGACCCAGTACTTC. It translates to CASSWKTGVGETQYF.